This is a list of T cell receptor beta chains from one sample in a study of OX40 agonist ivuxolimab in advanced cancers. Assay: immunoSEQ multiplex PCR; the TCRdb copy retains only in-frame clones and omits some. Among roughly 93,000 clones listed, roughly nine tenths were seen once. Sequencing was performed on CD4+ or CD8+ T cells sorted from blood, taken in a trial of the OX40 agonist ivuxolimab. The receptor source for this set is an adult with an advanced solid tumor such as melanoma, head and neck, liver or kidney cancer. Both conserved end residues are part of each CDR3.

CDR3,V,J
CASSPMRGTEAFF,TRBV5-4,TRBJ1-1
CASSQIGTGLSSYEQYF,TRBV14,TRBJ2-7
CSARLPGQGIPDSNQPQHF,TRBV29-1,TRBJ1-5
CASSLGSGQGNGYTF,TRBV5-4,TRBJ1-2
CASSVDRGNYGYTF,TRBV5-1,TRBJ1-2
CATSRQPDGGNEAFF,TRBV15,TRBJ1-1
CASSLVENSPLHF,TRBV5-6,TRBJ1-6
CASSLERGGYEQYF,TRBV27,TRBJ2-7
CASSERGRFIQETQYF,TRBV6-1,TRBJ2-5
CASSLPGLHYEQYF,TRBV7-2,TRBJ2-7
CASNTRRSNQPQHF,TRBV6-1,TRBJ1-5
CASSRPGQETQYF,TRBV5-4,TRBJ2-5
CARTSTDTQYF,TRBV2,TRBJ2-3
CASGLAQSFAPQHF,TRBV12-5,TRBJ1-5
CASSVNGGEWNEQFF,TRBV9,TRBJ2-1
CASSYGGVSEAFF,TRBV6-6,TRBJ1-1
CASSQERTATYNEQFF,TRBV4-2,TRBJ2-1
CASSLEGNGSPLHF,TRBV7-9,TRBJ1-6
CASSPGTPMGSGANVLTF,TRBV5-1,TRBJ2-6
CASSNPAGSTDTQYF,TRBV7-2,TRBJ2-3
CASSHFSVGFNEQFF,TRBV4-1,TRBJ2-1
CASSHGRSQPQHF,TRBV4-1,TRBJ1-5
CSVTPDGMNTEAFF,TRBV29-1,TRBJ1-1
CSVGLNTEAFF,TRBV29-1,TRBJ1-1